Detailed here is one T cell receptor (beta chain). Its binding antigen is unknown. Base qualities are not provided; no much larger clone lies one nucleotide away. The CDR3 regions of human TCRbeta chains were subjected to immunosequencing. On the authors' methods: Repertoire TCRs were checked for matches against a reference library of SARS-CoV-2-specific TCRs that had been generated using the MIRA antigen-specificity platform. Breadth was defined as the fraction of unique TCRs that were SARS-CoV-2-associated. Depth was defined as the fraction of total T cells that were SARS-CoV-2-associated. Each spike-specific TCR was assigned to its reactive spike region and to a CD4 or CD8 class using the MIRA data. Log10-transformed breadth and depth values were compared by one-way ANOVA with Sidak's multiple comparisons tests. The table was pulled from immuneACCESS by TCRdb, which kept in-frame rearrangements only. Such tables lose some clones; where checked, under half of the loss comes from unresolved V genes, and the rest has no known cause. V and J calls and clone size are given by that table; D and trimming were obtained from the DNA. The sample contains 120,000 or so clones, around 92% of them found a single time. The biggest ten clones account for nearly 4.5% of the sample.

The time point label here, explained by the study, means: baseline before first vaccination. Samples from vaccinated people were obtained from the UK trials COV001 and COV002, which included a single-blind randomized controlled phase 2/3 trial of AZD1222 (ChAdOx1 nCoV-19) in healthy adults. For TCRbeta chain sequencing, PBMC samples from trial participants were taken at day 0 and at day 28 after the second dose. The CDR3 goes from the cysteine to the phenylalanine over 12 residues. Left in the record is the CDR3 DNA by itself, 36 bases read in frame from the first base. Trimming costs V 4 bases and J 9 bases, and their ends lie 10 bases apart. The data originate from a study of T cell responses to AZD1222 COVID-19 vaccine (dated by TCRdb to about 2021). Study-wide context: AZD1222 recipients whose second dose came at about 4 weeks and those whose second dose came at about 12 weeks were combined into one group, since spike-specific TCR depth and breadth did not differ between the two schedules. Trial participants were enrolled by age into 18-55, 56-69 and 70-plus year subgroups, with around 150, 28 and 57 TCR-sequenced participants respectively. A total of 233 trial participants underwent TCR sequencing, of whom 200 to 220 received two doses of AZD1222 and approximately 25 received two doses of the MenACWY control vaccine. Summary of the overall study and its limitations: Reportedly, close to half of the unique spike-specific TCRs recognized epitopes lying outside the regions that are mutated in the B.1.351 and B.1.1.7 variants. No day 14 peak-response samples were available, so repertoires were characterized only after the peak T cell response. CD4 TCRs associated with the vaccine covered the entire spike protein, and the dominant responses were in regions 160-218 and 743-854. The 56-69-year group was small, and its depth increase did not reach significance, likely because of low power. Conclusions about previously exposed vaccinees are limited, since just six or seven AZD1222 recipients were seropositive for SARS-CoV-2 at baseline. A significant rise in spike-specific TCR breadth and depth was observed after two AZD1222 doses relative to day 0 and relative to MenACWY recipients. Most participants were white British and females outnumbered males, and the authors suggested that clonal diversity may have been underestimated.

This chain joins TRBV12-3 or TRBV12-4 to TRBJ2-1; the D gene is perhaps TRBD2, from 6 matching bases. The sample here was peripheral blood, taken on day 0 of AZD1222 vaccination. This clonotype was obtained from an adult in good health. The encoded CDR3 is CASSYLGGEQFF. Here is the DNA: TGTGCCAGCAGTTATCTGGGGGGTGAGCAGTTCTTC.